Sequencing of this T cell receptor beta chain was carried out in a study of blood T cell repertoires in COVID-19. Looking at the study overall: Collection of acute and convalescent COVID-19 samples took place in the United States, Italy and Spain. T cells, B-cell-depleted T cells, or PBMCs supplied cDNA or gDNA.

The CDR3 is made up of 13 amino acids. Germline V lookup: CDR1 MDHEN, CDR2 SYDVKM. Trimming took off 1 base at V and 4 bases at J, with 7 bases between the two ends. Study processing details: Using reference gene primer amplification, nucleated cell counts were estimated. TCRdb's copy holds only in-frame clones and misses some; the assay was immunoSEQ multiplex PCR. Clone size and the V and J calls come from that table; the DNA yielded D and trimming. The sample holds around 210,000 clones; approximately 87% are singletons and the top ten take roughly 0.78%. This TCR derives from a woman aged 70-85 years with acute or convalescent COVID-19. The chain combines TRBV28 with TRBJ1-2, with D tentatively TRBD1 (6 bases). The source material was peripheral blood. The CDR3 coding sequence is TGTGCCAGCAGTTTATCAGGGGCCTATGGCTACACCTTC. This translates into CASSLSGAYGYTF.